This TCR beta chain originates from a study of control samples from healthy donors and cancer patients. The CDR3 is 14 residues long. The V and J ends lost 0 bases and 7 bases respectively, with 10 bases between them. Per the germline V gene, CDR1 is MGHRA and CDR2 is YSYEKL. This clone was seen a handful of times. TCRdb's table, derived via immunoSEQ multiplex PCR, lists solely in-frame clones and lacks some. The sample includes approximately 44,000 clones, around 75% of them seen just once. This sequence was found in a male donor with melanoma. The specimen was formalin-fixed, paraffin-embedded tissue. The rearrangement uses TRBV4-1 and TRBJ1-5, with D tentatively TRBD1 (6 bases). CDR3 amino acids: CASSQEGGRQPQHF. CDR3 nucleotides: TGCGCCAGCAGCCAAGAGGGGGGCAGGCAGCCCCAGCATTTT.